A single sample is the source of the 24 T cell receptor beta chains below, sequenced in a study of Graves' ophthalmopathy and Graves' hyperthyroidism. RNA transcripts provided the template for amplifying TCR beta CDR3 regions. HTBI-primed first-round RT-PCR preceded second-round multiplex PCR. TCRdb ran MiXCR on the multiplex PCR reads and lists one entry per CDR3 protein. The sample contains 660,000 or so distinct CDR3 sequences, approximately 39% of which appear only once. Sequencing was performed on peripheral blood. The receptors here all came from an adult man with Graves' ophthalmopathy.

V gene TRBV7-9 combines with J gene TRBJ1-1, with a weak D call TRBD1 (5 bases). CDR3 length: 14 residues. Germline lookup yields CDR1 SEHNR and CDR2 FQNEAQ (reference sequence). V was cut by 7 bases and J by 3 bases, with 15 bases left in between. The CDR3 nucleotides are TGTGCCAGCACCCCCGGGGCAGCGTACACTGAAGCTTTCTTT. Amino acids: CASTPGAAYTEAFF. Full variable domain (missing parts from reference TRBV7-9 and TRBJ1-1): DTGVSQNPRHKITKRGQNVTFRCDPISEHNRLYWYRQTLGQGPEFLTYFQNEAQLEKSRLLSDRFSAERPKGSFSTLEIQRTEQGDSAMYLCASTPGAAYTEAFFGQGTRLTVV.

This chain uses TRBV7-2 with TRBJ2-2; a weak D match, TRBD2 (6 bases). Between the trimmed V and J ends, which lost 5 bases and 7 bases, there was a span of 23 bases. The CDR3 runs to 17 residues. The germline gives CDR1 SGHTA, CDR2 FQGNSA. The CDR3 nucleotides read TGTGCCAGCAGCCTTAGAGTGGGGTCGGGACTGAACGGGGAGCTGTTTTTT. Its protein product is CASSLRVGSGLNGELFF.

On this clonotype itself: The junction departs from germline at one end; a sequencing error may be responsible. This chain uses TRBV2 with TRBJ2-2; tentative D call: TRBD2 (5 bases). This CDR3 has 14 residues. Germline loops: CDR1 SNHLY, CDR2 FYNNEI. CDR3 DNA sequence: TGTGCCAGCGAAGTCAGGCCGAACACCGGGGAGCTGTCTTGG. Translation gives CASEVRPNTGELSW. Looking up the rest from reference TRBV2 and TRBJ2-2 gives the full variable domain: EPEVTQTPSHQVTQMGQEVILRCVPISNHLYFYWYRQILGQKVEFLVSFYNNEISEKSEIFDDQFSVERPDGSNFTLKIRSTKLEDSAMYFCASEVRPNTGELSWGEGSRLTVL.

The rearrangement joins TRBV7-9 to TRBJ1-6; 7 bases map to TRBD1. The CDR3 totals 14 residues. Losses at the gene ends were 6 bases for V and 4 bases for J; bases not matched to a gene: 3. Germline V gene lookup returns CDR1 SEHNR and CDR2 FQNEAQ (reference sequence). CDR3 residues: CASRPGQYNSPLHF. The CDR3 nucleotides read TGTGCCAGCAGACCGGGACAGTATAATTCACCCCTCCACTTT.

This clonotype was recorded at least ten times. The genes are TRBV20-1 and TRBJ1-5, with unresolved D. Trimming shortened V by 0 bases and J by 3 bases, and 6 bases separated the two germline ends. There are 13 residues in the CDR3. CDR1 and CDR2 (germline): DFQATT, SNEGSKA (reference sequence). In DNA form, the CDR3 reads TGCAGTGCTAGAGATAACAACAATCAGCCCCAGCATTTT. This gives the protein CSARDNNNQPQHF.

J is TRBJ1-4 and V is TRBV10-3; D uncertain. V was cut by 10 bases and J by 4 bases, with 19 bases left in between. The CDR3 has 15 residues. The V gene's germline CDR1 is ENHRY and CDR2 SYGVKD. This CDR3 reads CASRPPGFDNEKLFF. The CDR3 DNA sequence: TGTGCCAGCAGGCCCCCGGGTTTCGATAATGAAAAACTGTTTTTT.

As for this clonotype: The conserved closing phenylalanine or tryptophan is absent in this CDR3, likely reflecting a read error. The DNA is omitted, as the CDR3 cannot be located on it reliably, and the CDR3 follows TCRdb's listing. The chain links TRBV25-1 to TRBJ2-5; the table assigns TRBD1, which was not confirmed against the DNA. The CDR3 spans 10 residues, counting both ends. Germline V gene lookup returns CDR1 MGHDK and CDR2 SYGVNS. CDR3 amino acids: CASSETRGLI.

This clonotype showed up just a few times. This chain links TRBV5-6 with TRBJ1-1; D is uncertain. The CDR3 length is 15 residues. V lost 0 bases and J 1 base, leaving 10 bases between the germline ends. CDR1 and CDR2 (germline): SGHDT, YYEEEE. CDR3 nucleotides: TGTGCCAGCAGCTTGGCCCAGATCAAGAACACTGAAGCTTTCTTT. Protein: CASSLAQIKNTEAFF.

Details on this clonotype: A read error is possible here, since a much larger clone lies one base away. The chain links TRBV7-9 to TRBJ2-7; a possible D gene is TRBD2 (6 bases). With 6 bases removed from V and 10 bases from J, the gap between germline ends came to 16 bases. The CDR3 totals 12 residues. Germline CDR1 and CDR2: SEHNR and FQNEAQ (reference sequence). CDR3 loop: CASSRTWEAQYF. Written as DNA, the CDR3 is TGTGCCAGCAGTCGAACATGGGAGGCCCAGTACTTC.

This clonotype was seen at least ten times. This chain uses TRBV7-2 with TRBJ1-2; 7 nucleotides match TRBD1. The CDR3 runs 15 residues. Trimming at V came to 5 bases and at J to 3 bases, leaving 9 bases not matched to a gene. Germline V CDR1 and CDR2: SGHTA, FQGNSA. The CDR3: CASSTITGVDYGYTF. DNA for the CDR3: TGTGCCAGCAGCACGATAACAGGGGTAGACTATGGCTACACCTTC.

The chain is built from TRBV9 and TRBJ2-7, with 9 bases identical to TRBD1. CDR1 and CDR2 (germline): SGDLS, YYNGEE. The CDR3 consists of 15 residues. V shed 2 bases, J shed 1 base, and the junction held 4 bases outside the gene matches. The CDR3 protein is CASSVKQGASYEQYF. The CDR3 DNA sequence: TGTGCCAGCAGCGTCAAACAGGGGGCTTCCTACGAGCAGTACTTC.

This clonotype was detected ten times or more. The chain carries TRBV7-9 and TRBJ1-2, with D unclear. CDR3 length: 13 amino acids. The V and J ends lost 0 bases and 2 bases respectively, with 4 bases between them. In germline, CDR1 is SEHNR, CDR2 FQNEAQ (reference sequence). CDR3 nucleotides: TGTGCCAGCAGCTTAGCCGTGAACTATGGCTACACCTTC. Translating it yields CASSLAVNYGYTF.

This clonotype has at least ten counts. The V gene is TRBV16, the J gene TRBJ1-2, with D hard to call. This CDR3 is built from 14 residues. V lost 2 bases and J 4 bases, leaving 11 bases between the germline ends. CDR1 is KGHSY, CDR2 FQNENV, per germline. The CDR3, as DNA: TGTGCCAGCAGCCAACACCCGGAAGTCTATGGCTACACCTTC. It yields the protein CASSQHPEVYGYTF. The variable domain in full, with the rest retrieved from reference TRBV16 and TRBJ1-2, is GEEVAQTPKHLVRGEGQKAKLYCAPIKGHSYVFWYQQVLKNEFKFLISFQNENVFDETGMPKERFSAKCLPNSPCSLEIQATKLEDSAVYFCASSQHPEVYGYTFGSGTRLTVV.

J is TRBJ2-5 and V is TRBV29-1; possibly TRBD1 for D (5 bases). CDR1 is SQVTM and CDR2 is ANQGSEA in the germline V gene. V was shortened by 3 bases and J by 7 bases, with 15 bases between the two germline ends. This CDR3 is built from 13 residues. Here the CDR3 DNA reads TGCAGCGTTGACGTGGCAGGGTTTGGGACCCAGTACTTC. This gives the protein CSVDVAGFGTQYF.

This clonotype was seen many times. The V gene is TRBV25-1, the J gene TRBJ2-3; 9 bases are shared with TRBD1. CDR1 and CDR2 (germline): MGHDK, SYGVNS. Trimming cost V 4 bases and J 6 bases; bases outside gene matches: 5. The CDR3 spans 14 residues. DNA of the CDR3: TGTGCCAGCAGTGTCCGGGACAGGGCCGATACGCAGTATTTT. Translated: CASSVRDRADTQYF.

This clonotype was detected ten times or more. V and J are TRBV12-3 or TRBV12-4 and TRBJ2-7; TRBD1 might be the D (6 bases). Trimming took 5 bases from V and 1 from J, leaving 9 bases between them. This CDR3 is built from 13 residues. In DNA, the CDR3 is TGTGCCAGCAGTCAGGACAGATCCTACGAGCAGTACTTC. Encoded protein: CASSQDRSYEQYF.

Remarks on this clonotype: Relative to the germline gene, one junction end is altered; a read error may explain this. This chain links TRBV7-9 with TRBJ2-2, with 9 bases fitting TRBD1. The CDR3 sequence is 18 residues long. Germline assignment: CDR1 SEHNR and CDR2 FQNEAQ (reference sequence). Here the CDR3 DNA reads TGTGCCAGCAGCGGAGGACAGGGGCTTTTCACGAACACCGGGAAGCTGTTTTTT. It translates to CASSGGQGLFTNTGKLFF. The full variable domain, in which reference TRBV7-9 and TRBJ2-2 provide the parts outside the CDR3, is DTGVSQNPRHKITKRGQNVTFRCDPISEHNRLYWYRQTLGQGPEFLTYFQNEAQLEKSRLLSDRFSAERPKGSFSTLEIQRTEQGDSAMYLCASSGGQGLFTNTGKLFFGEGSRLTVL.

The chain combines TRBV5-1 with TRBJ1-3; D is perhaps TRBD1 (6 bases). The V and J ends lost 4 bases and 5 bases respectively, with 16 bases between them. The CDR3 sequence is 15 residues long. CDR1 and CDR2 (germline): SGHRS, YFSETQ. In nucleotides, the CDR3 is TGCGCCAGCAGCCCCCAAGCCGGGGGGCGAAACACCATATATTTT. Its protein product is CASSPQAGGRNTIYF.

The gene calls are TRBV20-1 and TRBJ1-5, with a tentative D call TRBD1 (5 bases). The CDR3 spans 14 residues. Per germline, CDR1 DFQATT and CDR2 SNEGSKA (reference sequence). The germline V and J ends were trimmed by 8 bases and 5 bases, with 19 bases remaining between them. The CDR3 nucleotides read TGCAGTCCCTATCTGGGCAGGGAGGATCAGCCCCAGCATTTT. This translates into CSPYLGREDQPQHF.

The chain carries TRBV6-1 and TRBJ2-7, with no clear D. CDR1 is MNHNS, CDR2 SASEGT, per germline. The CDR3 has 11 residues. Between the trimmed V and J ends, which lost 6 bases and 3 bases, there was a span of 6 bases. CDR3: CASRVNYEQYF. CDR3 bases: TGTGCCAGCAGGGTAAACTACGAGCAGTACTTC.

This clonotype was recorded a few times. Here the CDR3 DNA reads TGTGCCAGCAGCTTAAGTGTCGGCCAGGGGGGGGAGCAGTTCTTC. Amino acids: CASSLSVGQGGEQFF. The chain recombines TRBV7-3 with TRBJ2-7; D may correspond to TRBD1 or TRBD2 (7 bases each). Matching the DNA end better, TRBJ2-1 makes the J call doubtful. The germline CDR1 and CDR2 sequences are SGHTA and FQGTGA. The CDR3 totals 15 residues.

This clonotype was seen ten or more times. The chain recombines TRBV7-2 with TRBJ1-1, with 8 bases matching TRBD1. This CDR3 is 14 amino acids long. Germline trimming cut 5 bases from V and 7 bases from J; bases unmatched to any gene: 9. CDR1 is SGHTA, CDR2 FQGNSA, per germline. The CDR3 here is CASSPIQTGVEAFF. The CDR3 nucleotides read TGTGCCAGCAGCCCGATCCAGACAGGGGTTGAAGCTTTCTTT.

A remark on this clonotype: This clone may be a read error of a much larger clone one base away. This rearrangement joins TRBV10-2 to TRBJ1-1; D is uncertain. The CDR3 runs to 13 residues. Germline V gene sequence: CDR1 WSHSY, CDR2 SAAADI. The DNA for the CDR3 is TGTGCCAGCAAACGACCCAAGAACACTGAAGCTTTCTTT. It translates to CASKRPKNTEAFF.

This clonotype has ten or more counts. This chain links TRBV7-9 with TRBJ2-7; 9 bases agree with TRBD1. Germline V gene sequence: CDR1 SEHNR, CDR2 FQNEAQ (reference sequence). This CDR3 spans 16 amino acids. V dropped 5 bases and J dropped 3; count of bases not matched to a gene: 11. In DNA form, the CDR3 reads TGTGCCAGCAGCCCAAGACCAGACAGGGGGAACTACGAGCAGTACTTC. Translated: CASSPRPDRGNYEQYF.